The clone carrying this T cell receptor (beta chain) was seen just once. This sample is part of a study of blood T cell repertoires in COVID-19. At the level of the study: Samples representing acute and convalescent COVID-19 were sourced from the United States, Italy and Spain. The analysed material was cDNA or gDNA that came from T cells, B-cell-depleted T cells, or PBMCs.

Original data processing: Quantification of nucleated cells was approximated via reference gene primer amplification. Generated by immunoSEQ multiplex PCR, the TCRdb table keeps only in-frame clones and is missing some. The V and J calls and the clone size are those of that table, but D and trimming were determined from the DNA. The table has about 240,000 clones, more than 70% seen once. Deletions cut 7 bases from V and 6 bases from J, with 21 bases between. The CDR3 is made up of 15 amino acids. Germline CDR1 LNHDA, CDR2 SQIVND (reference sequence). The specimen sequenced was peripheral blood. The sequence was collected from a woman aged 40 to 50 who had recovered from COVID-19. The chain recombines TRBV19 with TRBJ1-1; D is unresolved. The CDR3 protein is CASTPAAPLKAEAFF. The CDR3 bases are TGTGCCAGTACCCCGGCGGCTCCCCTAAAGGCTGAAGCTTTCTTT.